This T cell receptor beta chain originates from a study of beta chain features in type 1 diabetes. The study, taken as a whole, reports: Patients' naive, central memory and Treg TCRB repertoires seemed closer to one another than those of healthy donors.

Investigators reverse transcribed all isolated RNA, so they sequenced expressed TCRB transcripts. Using immunoSEQ multiplex PCR, the repertoire was profiled, and TCRdb retains in-frame clones only, with some absent. The sample shows hundreds of thousands of clones, approximately 30% of them seen only once. On this clone itself: What it binds is unknown.

This CDR3 is 16 amino acids long. CDR1 and CDR2 from the germline V gene are SGHRS and YFSETQ. Trimming shortened V by 2 bases and J by 0 bases, and 9 bases separated the two germline ends. The receptor was derived from a man aged 18 to 35 in good health. What was sequenced was naive CD4+ T cells from blood. The chain employs TRBV5-1 and TRBJ2-6; D not resolved. CDR3 sequence: CASSFGFASGANVLTF. The DNA for the CDR3 is TGCGCCAGCAGCTTTGGATTCGCCTCTGGGGCCAACGTCCTGACTTTC.